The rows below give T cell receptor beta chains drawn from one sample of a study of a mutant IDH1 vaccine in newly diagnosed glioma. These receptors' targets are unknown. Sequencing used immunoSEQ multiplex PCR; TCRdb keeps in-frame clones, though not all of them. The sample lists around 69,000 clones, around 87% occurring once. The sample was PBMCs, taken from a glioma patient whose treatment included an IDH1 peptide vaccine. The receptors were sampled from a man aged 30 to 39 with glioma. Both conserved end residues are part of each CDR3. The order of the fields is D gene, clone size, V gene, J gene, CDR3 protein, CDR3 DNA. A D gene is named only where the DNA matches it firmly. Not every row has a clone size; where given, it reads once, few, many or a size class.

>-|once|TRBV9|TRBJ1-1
CASSVGWVHTEAFF
TGTGCCAGCAGCGTTGGATGGGTCCACACTGAAGCTTTCTTT
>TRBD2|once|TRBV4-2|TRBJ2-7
CASSQDRGGTTYEQYF
TGTGCCAGCAGCCAAGATCGCGGGGGGACAACCTACGAGCAGTACTTC
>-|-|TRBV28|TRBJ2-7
CASRQQGSDEQYF
TGTGCCAGCAGACAACAGGGATCCGACGAGCAGTACTTC
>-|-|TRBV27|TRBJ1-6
CASRVQGTYSPLHF
TGTGCCAGCAGGGTCCAGGGGACGTACTCACCCCTCCACTTT
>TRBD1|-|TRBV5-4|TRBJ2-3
CASRHDRGGGTDTQYF
TGTGCCAGCAGACATGACAGGGGGGGAGGCACAGATACGCAGTATTTT
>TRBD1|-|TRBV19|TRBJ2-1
CASSIKGQGGYEQFF
TGTGCCAGTAGTATCAAGGGACAGGGGGGTTATGAGCAGTTCTTC
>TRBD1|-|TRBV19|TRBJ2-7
CASSPRFSRGQVIEQYF
TGTGCCAGTAGTCCCCGCTTTAGTAGGGGACAGGTTATCGAGCAGTACTTC
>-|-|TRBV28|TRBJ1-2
CASSLSGFGYTF
TGTGCCAGCAGTTTATCGGGGTTTGGCTACACCTTC
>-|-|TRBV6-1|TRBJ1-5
CASSIQTGPNQPQHF
TGTGCCAGCAGTATTCAGACAGGCCCTAATCAGCCCCAGCATTTT
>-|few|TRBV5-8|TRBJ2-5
CASSLRGRSQETQYF
TGTGCCAGCAGCTTGCGGGGCAGGTCTCAAGAGACCCAGTACTTC
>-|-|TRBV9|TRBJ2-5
CASSVGGETQYF
TGTGCCAGCAGCGTAGGCGGAGAGACCCAGTACTTC
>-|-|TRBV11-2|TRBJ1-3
CASSLGNTIYF
TGTGCCAGCAGCTTAGGAAACACCATATATTTT
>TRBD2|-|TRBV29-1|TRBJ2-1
CSVGTSGFGEQFF
TGCAGCGTCGGGACTAGCGGCTTCGGTGAGCAGTTCTTC
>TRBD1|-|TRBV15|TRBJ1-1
CATSYTTGGGTEAFF
TGTGCCACCAGCTACACGACAGGGGGCGGCACTGAAGCTTTCTTT
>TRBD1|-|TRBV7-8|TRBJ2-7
CASSGRTGGLYEQYF
TGTGCCAGCAGCGGCCGGACAGGGGGCCTCTACGAGCAGTACTTC
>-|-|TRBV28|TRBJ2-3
CASSPPQGSTDTQYF
TGTGCCAGCAGCCCCCCACAGGGCAGCACAGATACGCAGTATTTT
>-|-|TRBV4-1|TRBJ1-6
CASSQDQWALNNSPLHF
TGCGCCAGCAGCCAAGATCAGTGGGCCCTAAATAATTCACCCCTCCACTTT
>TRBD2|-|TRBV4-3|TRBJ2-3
CASSQEGSGGESDTQYF
TGCGCCAGCAGCCAAGAGGGTAGCGGGGGGGAATCAGATACGCAGTATTTT
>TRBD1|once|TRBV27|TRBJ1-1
CASSPQGAGSTEAFF
TGTGCCAGCAGTCCCCAGGGGGCTGGTAGCACTGAAGCTTTCTTT
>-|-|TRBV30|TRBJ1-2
CAWSTGIGLRGYTF
TGTGCCTGGAGTACAGGGATAGGCCTGCGGGGCTACACCTTC
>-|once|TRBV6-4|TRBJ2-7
CASSGPVERRYEQYF
TGTGCCAGCAGTGGCCCCGTGGAGAGACGGTACGAGCAGTACTTC
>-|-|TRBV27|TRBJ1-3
CASRGTGNTIYF
TGTGCCAGTCGAGGGACTGGAAACACCATATATTTT
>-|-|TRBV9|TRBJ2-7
CASSPNYEQYF
TGTGCCAGCAGCCCCAACTACGAGCAGTACTTC
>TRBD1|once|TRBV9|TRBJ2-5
CASSVGYEGGTEAQYF
TGTGCCAGCAGCGTAGGATACGAGGGTGGGACAGAGGCCCAGTACTTC
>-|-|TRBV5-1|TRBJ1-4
CASSVEGSITGSGKLFF
TGCGCCAGCAGCGTGGAAGGCTCCATAACAGGGTCGGGAAAACTGTTTTTT
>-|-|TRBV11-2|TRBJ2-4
CASSLAFGQANIQYF
TGTGCCAGCAGCTTAGCCTTCGGACAAGCGAACATTCAGTACTTC
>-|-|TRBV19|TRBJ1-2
CASSLAEGYTF
TGTGCCAGTAGTCTCGCGGAAGGCTACACCTTC